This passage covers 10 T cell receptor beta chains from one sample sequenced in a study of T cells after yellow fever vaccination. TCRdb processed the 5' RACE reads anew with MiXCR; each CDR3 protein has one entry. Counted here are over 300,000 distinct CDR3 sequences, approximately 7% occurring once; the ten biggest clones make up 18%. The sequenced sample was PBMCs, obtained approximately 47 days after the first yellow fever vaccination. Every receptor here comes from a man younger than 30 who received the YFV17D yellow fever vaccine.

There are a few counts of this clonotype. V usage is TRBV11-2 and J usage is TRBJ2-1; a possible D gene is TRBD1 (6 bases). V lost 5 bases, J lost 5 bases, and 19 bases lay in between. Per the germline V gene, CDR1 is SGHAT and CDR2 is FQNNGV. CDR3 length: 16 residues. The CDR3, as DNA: TGTGCCAGCAGCCAGAGGAGCCTTCGACAGGACAATGAGCAGTTCTTC. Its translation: CASSQRSLRQDNEQFF.

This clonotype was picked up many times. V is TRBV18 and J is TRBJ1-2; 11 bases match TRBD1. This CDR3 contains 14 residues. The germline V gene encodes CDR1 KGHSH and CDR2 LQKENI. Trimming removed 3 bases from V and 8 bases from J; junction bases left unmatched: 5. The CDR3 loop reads CASSPGTGGSGYTF. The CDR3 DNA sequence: TGTGCCAGCTCACCCGGGACAGGGGGGAGCGGCTACACCTTC.

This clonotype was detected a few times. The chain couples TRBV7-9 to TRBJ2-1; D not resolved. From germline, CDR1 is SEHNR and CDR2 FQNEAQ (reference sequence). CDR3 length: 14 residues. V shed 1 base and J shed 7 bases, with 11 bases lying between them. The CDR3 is CASSLVVLLNEQFF. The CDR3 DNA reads TGTGCCAGCAGCTTAGTGGTCCTTCTGAATGAGCAGTTCTTC.

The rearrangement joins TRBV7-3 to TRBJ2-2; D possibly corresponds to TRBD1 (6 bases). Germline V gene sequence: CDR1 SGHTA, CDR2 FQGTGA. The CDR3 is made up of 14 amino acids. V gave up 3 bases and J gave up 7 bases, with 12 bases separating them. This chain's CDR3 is CASSLGQTNGELFF. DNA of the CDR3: TGTGCCAGCAGCTTGGGACAAACGAACGGGGAGCTGTTTTTT.

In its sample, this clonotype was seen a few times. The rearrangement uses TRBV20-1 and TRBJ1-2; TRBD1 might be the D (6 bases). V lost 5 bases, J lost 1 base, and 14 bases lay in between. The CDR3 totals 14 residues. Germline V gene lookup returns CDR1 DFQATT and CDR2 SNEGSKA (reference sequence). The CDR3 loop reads CSARSGTNNYGYTF. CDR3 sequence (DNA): TGCAGTGCTCGGTCCGGGACAAATAACTATGGCTACACCTTC.

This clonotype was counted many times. The CDR3 region is CSAGPQATAKNIQYF. The CDR3 bases are TGCAGTGCTGGGCCCCAAGCGACAGCCAAAAACATTCAGTACTTC. V is TRBV20-1 and J is TRBJ2-4; no firm D call. V lost 5 bases and J lost 0, with 14 bases in between. The germline CDR1 and CDR2 sequences are DFQATT and SNEGSKA (reference sequence). The CDR3 extends over 15 amino acids.

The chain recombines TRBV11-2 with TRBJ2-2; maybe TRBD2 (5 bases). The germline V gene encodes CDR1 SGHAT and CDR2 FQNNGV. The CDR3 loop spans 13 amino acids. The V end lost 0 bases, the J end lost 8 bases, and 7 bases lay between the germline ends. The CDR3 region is CASSLDPGGELFF. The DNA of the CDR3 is TGTGCCAGCAGCTTAGACCCGGGGGGGGAGCTGTTTTTT.

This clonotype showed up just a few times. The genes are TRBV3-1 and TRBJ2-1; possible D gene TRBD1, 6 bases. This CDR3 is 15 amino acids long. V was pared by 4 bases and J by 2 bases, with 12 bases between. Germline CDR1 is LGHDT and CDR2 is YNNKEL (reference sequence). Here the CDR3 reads CASSPRQDPYNEQFF. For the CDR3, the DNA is TGTGCCAGCAGCCCTCGACAGGACCCCTACAATGAGCAGTTCTTC.

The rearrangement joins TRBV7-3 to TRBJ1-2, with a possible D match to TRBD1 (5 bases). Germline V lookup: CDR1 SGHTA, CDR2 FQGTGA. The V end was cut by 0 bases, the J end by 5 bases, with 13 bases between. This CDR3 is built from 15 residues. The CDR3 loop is CASSLTGVGAYGYTF. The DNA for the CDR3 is TGTGCCAGCAGCTTAACGGGGGTCGGGGCTTATGGCTACACCTTC.

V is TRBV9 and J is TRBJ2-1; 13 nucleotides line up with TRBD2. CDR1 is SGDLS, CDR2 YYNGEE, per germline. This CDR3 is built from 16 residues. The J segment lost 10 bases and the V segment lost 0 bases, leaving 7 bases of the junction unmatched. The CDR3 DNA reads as TGTGCCAGCAGCGTAGTTGGGACTAGCGGGGAACGAGAGCAGTTCTTC. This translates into CASSVVGTSGEREQFF.